This passage covers 12 T cell receptor beta chains from one sample sequenced in a study of blood T cell repertoires in COVID-19. Using immunoSEQ multiplex PCR, the repertoire was profiled, and TCRdb retains in-frame clones only, with some absent. The sample has 300,000 to 400,000 clones; roughly nine tenths are singletons. Material for sequencing was PBMCs or T cells enriched from blood (not recorded which). The receptors here all came from a woman aged 25 to 39 who had recovered from COVID-19.

The rearrangement links TRBV7-9 to TRBJ2-7; the match to TRBD1 covers 8 bases. With V trimmed by 5 bases and J by 3 bases, 12 bases remained unmatched. The CDR3 has 16 amino acids. The germline V gene has CDR1 SEHNR and CDR2 FQNEAQ (reference sequence). The CDR3 DNA follows: TGTGCCAGCAGCCATCTCCGAGGACAGGGTCGCTACGAGCAGTACTTC. It codes for CASSHLRGQGRYEQYF.

The genes are TRBV5-1 and TRBJ2-7, with 10 bases that match TRBD1. This CDR3 comprises 14 residues. With 3 bases clipped from V and 3 bases from J, the junction kept 3 bases outside the gene matches. Germline V gene lookup returns CDR1 SGHRS and CDR2 YFSETQ. The CDR3: CASSSGTGVYEQYF. The CDR3 DNA is TGCGCCAGCAGCTCCGGGACAGGGGTCTACGAGCAGTACTTC.

The chain carries TRBV19 and TRBJ1-1; D gene ambiguous. Trimming took off 3 bases at V and 1 base at J, with 18 bases between the two ends. CDR1 and CDR2 (germline): LNHDA, SQIVND (reference sequence). This CDR3 is 17 amino acids long. The CDR3 region is CASSIGRLNVGNTEAFF. DNA for the CDR3: TGTGCCAGTAGTATTGGCAGGCTTAATGTAGGGAACACTGAAGCTTTCTTT.

The chain combines TRBV13 with TRBJ2-1; a possible D gene is TRBD1 (5 bases). Between the trimmed V and J ends, which lost 3 bases and 8 bases, there was a span of 5 bases. Germline assignment: CDR1 PRHDT and CDR2 FYEKMQ (reference sequence). The CDR3 is 11 amino acids. DNA for the CDR3: TGTGCCAGCAGCTTCAGGGATGAGCAGTTCTTC. Protein product: CASSFRDEQFF.

This chain uses TRBV7-2 with TRBJ2-7, with 16 bases matching TRBD2. Germline values: CDR1 SGHTA, CDR2 FQGNSA. The CDR3 extends over 17 amino acids. J was trimmed by 6 bases and V by 1 base; bases with no gene match: 6. The CDR3 bases are TGTGCCAGCAGCTTAGAGGGACTAGCGGGGGGGCCGGTCGAGCAGTACTTC. Translation gives CASSLEGLAGGPVEQYF.

This sequence joins TRBV12-5 and TRBJ1-6; the D gene is possibly TRBD1 (6 bases). CDR1 and CDR2 from the germline V gene are LGHNT and FRNRAP. V dropped 1 base and J dropped 3 bases, with 10 bases sitting between them. CDR3 size: 16 residues. In DNA form, the CDR3 reads TGTGCTAGTGGTTTGGAATCGGGACACTATAATTCACCCCTCCACTTT. Its translation: CASGLESGHYNSPLHF. Using reference TRBV12-5 and TRBJ1-6 for the parts outside the CDR3, the full variable domain is DARVTQTPRHKVTEMGQEVTMRCQPILGHNTVFWYRQTMMQGLELLAYFRNRAPLDDSGMPKDRFSAEMPDATLATLKIQPSEPRDSAVYFCASGLESGHYNSPLHFGNGTRLTVT.

This chain links TRBV4-2 with TRBJ2-4; 9 nucleotides agree with TRBD2. Per the germline V gene, CDR1 is LGHNA and CDR2 is YNFKEQ. Trimming took 0 bases from V and 1 from J; bases not matched to a gene: 16. CDR3 length: 21 amino acids. The CDR3 here is CASSQEPTAGGPNAAKNIQYF. As DNA, the CDR3 is TGTGCCAGCAGCCAAGAGCCTACGGCGGGGGGGCCTAATGCGGCCAAAAACATTCAGTACTTC.

The chain employs TRBV6-5 and TRBJ1-5; no reliable D call. Germline CDR1 reads MNHEY; CDR2 reads SVGAGI. The CDR3 spans 15 residues. V lost 5 bases and J 5 bases, leaving 16 bases between the germline ends. CDR3 loop: CASSLRGEWDQPQHF. CDR3 DNA: TGTGCCAGCAGTCTCCGCGGGGAATGGGATCAGCCCCAGCATTTT.

This rearrangement joins TRBV7-2 to TRBJ1-1; D is possibly TRBD1 (5 bases). Trimming cost V 5 bases and J 6 bases, with 13 bases left between them. CDR1 SGHTA and CDR2 FQGNSA come from the germline V gene. This CDR3 region has 13 residues. The CDR3 DNA follows: TGTGCCAGCAGCCGGGGGAGGGCCGCTGAAGCTTTCTTT. As protein: CASSRGRAAEAFF.

CDR3 protein: CASSQERGAGELFF. The CDR3, as DNA: TGCGCCAGCAGCCAAGAACGGGGGGCCGGGGAGCTGTTTTTT. The J gene is TRBJ2-2, the V gene TRBV4-1; 7 bases fit TRBD2. CDR1 is MGHRA, CDR2 YSYEKL, per germline. Trimming cost V 0 bases and J 6 bases; bases outside gene matches: 1. There are 14 residues in the CDR3.

V usage is TRBV29-1 and J usage is TRBJ1-5, with D possibly TRBD1 on 6 matching bases. CDR3 length: 14 residues. The germline gives CDR1 SQVTM, CDR2 ANQGSEA. Trimming removed 1 base from V and 3 bases from J, with 10 bases in between. CDR3 amino acids: CSVEGQAPNQPQHF. CDR3 DNA: TGCAGCGTTGAAGGACAGGCCCCCAATCAGCCCCAGCATTTT.

The V call is TRBV2, the J call TRBJ1-2, with TRBD1 matching 8 bases. The germline V gene has CDR1 SNHLY and CDR2 FYNNEI. V lost 10 bases to trimming and J lost 5 bases; unmatched junction nucleotides: 6. This CDR3 has 12 residues. Here the CDR3 DNA reads TGTGCCACCCTGGACAGGGCATATGGCTACACCTTC. It is translated as CATLDRAYGYTF.